This T cell receptor beta chain was retrieved from a study of blood T cell repertoires in COVID-19. Trimming cost V 3 bases and J 8 bases; bases outside gene matches: 7. This CDR3 comprises 14 residues. CDR1 and CDR2 (germline): SQVTM, ANQGSEA. Measured with immunoSEQ multiplex PCR; TCRdb has only the in-frame clones, and not every one. The sample records about 59,000 clones, roughly 70% being singletons. Material: peripheral blood. The chain links TRBV29-1 to TRBJ1-2; TRBD1 agrees at 12 bases. The receptor was derived from a woman between 65 and 79 years old with acute or convalescent COVID-19. The CDR3 region is CSVEFGTGGVGYTF. In DNA form, the CDR3 reads TGCAGCGTTGAGTTCGGGACAGGGGGCGTAGGCTACACCTTC. Together with reference TRBV29-1 and TRBJ1-2, the CDR3 gives the full variable domain: SAVISQKPSRDICQRGTSLTIQCQVDSQVTMMFWYRQQPGQSLTLIATANQGSEATYESGFVIDKFPISRPNLTFSTLTVSNMSPEDSSIYLCSVEFGTGGVGYTFGSGTRLTVV.